This T cell receptor (beta chain) stems from a study of blood T cell repertoires in COVID-19. The overall study: COVID-19 samples, acute and convalescent, were from the United States, Italy and Spain. From T cells, B-cell-depleted T cells, or PBMCs came the material, which was cDNA or gDNA.

How the authors handled the data: Amplification with reference gene primers provided the estimates of nucleated cell counts. Assay used: immunoSEQ multiplex PCR; TCRdb lists only in-frame clones, some missing. V, J and clone size are those of that table, while D and trimming were read from the DNA. The data hold 200,000 to 300,000 clones, with 87% observed a single time. The sample was peripheral blood. The TCR was taken from a woman in her thirties or forties who had recovered from COVID-19.

The CDR3 DNA follows: TGTGCCAGCAGCCGCAAGGGCGGGGACTACAATGAGCAGTTCTTC. This codes for CASSRKGGDYNEQFF. The chain is built from TRBV7-2 and TRBJ2-1, with D perhaps matching TRBD2 (6 bases). This CDR3 comprises 15 residues. CDR1 is SGHTA, CDR2 FQGNSA, per germline. V dropped 5 bases and J dropped 3 bases, with 14 bases sitting between them.